What follows describes a single T cell receptor beta chain. What it binds is unknown. These data belong to a study of T cell responses to AZD1222 COVID-19 vaccine. Per germline, CDR1 MDHEN and CDR2 SYDVKM. The CDR3 is 13 residues long. The trim removed 4 bases at V and 11 bases at J, leaving 4 bases unmatched. General study findings and limits: Spike-specific TCR breadth and depth were elevated following two AZD1222 doses. It should be noted that donors were predominantly white British and more often female, and clonal diversity was possibly underestimated. Only a handful of AZD1222 recipients, several in all, had baseline seropositivity.

Pooling covered second doses at about 4 or about 12 weeks. Clones were sequenced by immunoSEQ multiplex PCR, and TCRdb holds only the in-frame ones, with some missing. Here the sample spans 65,000 to 80,000 clones, around four fifths being singletons. This specimen was peripheral blood, taken 28 days after the second AZD1222 dose. The rearrangement joins TRBV28 to TRBJ1-6; 8 bases map to TRBD1. This receptor was obtained from an adult who received the AZD1222 COVID-19 vaccine. The CDR3, as DNA: TGTGCCAGCAGTTGGACAGGGCAACCACCCCTCCACTTT. As protein: CASSWTGQPPLHF.